This entry is about one T cell receptor (beta chain). The antigen remains undetermined. The record originates from a study of CD8+ T cells in alopecia areata. Study in general: Treatment of the treated patients consisted of oral tofacitinib, 5 to 10 mg twice daily.

cDNA reverse transcribed from extracted RNA served as the sequencing template. This table comes from immunoSEQ multiplex PCR, and its TCRdb copy is limited to in-frame clones, with some not included. The sample gives some 170,000 clones, approximately 59% of which show up once; 15% to 20% is in the top ten. Whole-study findings and limits: With patients, TCR sharing proved less clear than in mice, a difference possibly related to HLA. While tofacitinib was given, many expanded lesional clones persisted in scalp and blood.

CDR1 is MNHNS, CDR2 SASEGT, per germline. CDR3 length: 13 residues. V was pared by 6 bases and J by 6 bases, with 14 bases between. Regarding treatment: oral pan-JAK inhibitor, 5-10 mg twice daily. The V gene is TRBV6-1, the J gene TRBJ1-2; D uncertain. Material: CD4+ T cells sorted from blood, obtained between weeks 55 and 65, from a patient treated with tofacitinib. The source of this sequence is a human donor with alopecia areata. Written as DNA, the CDR3 is TGTGCCAGCAGGGCCATATGGCATGATGGCTACACCTTC. Its translation is CASRAIWHDGYTF.